The T cell receptor (beta chain) described here comes from a study of graft-versus-host responses after intestinal transplantation. Overall study context: Multivisceral, liver-intestinal, or isolated intestinal grafts went to recipients. Study-wide results and limits: Patients with graft-donor T cell macrochimerism had high graft-versus-host to host-versus-graft clonal ratios in allografts.

This CDR3 has 16 residues. The germline gives CDR1 SGHNT, CDR2 YENEEA. The J segment lost 8 bases and the V segment lost 5 bases, leaving 7 bases of the junction unmatched. A remark on this clone: Its matching antigen is unknown.

Libraries were prepared by immunoSEQ multiplex PCR; TCRdb keeps only in-frame clonotypes and omits some of them. Of roughly 90,000 clones in the sample, roughly 90% were seen once. This clonotype originated in a human donor who was the organ donor for an intestinal transplant. V gene TRBV11-3 combines with J gene TRBJ2-1, with 15 bases aligning to TRBD2. Sequencing was performed on unstimulated CD4+ T cells sorted from spleen or lymph node cells, taken before transplant. CDR3 loop: CASSAPGLAGGHEQFF. CDR3 DNA: TGTGCCAGCAGCGCCCCGGGACTAGCGGGAGGTCATGAGCAGTTCTTC. The full variable domain, its missing parts supplied by reference TRBV11-3 and TRBJ2-1, is EAGVVQSPRYKIIEKKQPVAFWCNPISGHNTLYWYLQNLGQGPELLIRYENEEAVDDSQLPKDRFSAERLKGVDSTLKIQPAELGDSAVYLCASSAPGLAGGHEQFFGPGTRLTVL.